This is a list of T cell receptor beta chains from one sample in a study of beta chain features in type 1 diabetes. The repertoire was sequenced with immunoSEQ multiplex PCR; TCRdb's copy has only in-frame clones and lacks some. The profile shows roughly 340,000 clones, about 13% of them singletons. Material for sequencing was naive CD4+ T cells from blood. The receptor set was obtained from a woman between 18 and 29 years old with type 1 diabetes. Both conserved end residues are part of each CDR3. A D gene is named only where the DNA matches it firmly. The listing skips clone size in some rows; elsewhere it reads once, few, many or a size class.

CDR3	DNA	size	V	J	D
CAWTLYNEQFF	TGTGCCTGGACCCTGTACAATGAGCAGTTCTTC	few	TRBV30	TRBJ2-1	.
CASSHPTSGSRTGELFF	TGTGCCAGCAGCCACCCTACTAGCGGGAGTCGCACCGGGGAGCTGTTTTTT	few	TRBV7-9	TRBJ2-2	TRBD2
CSVEDREVEQFF	TGCAGCGTTGAAGATCGGGAGGTTGAGCAGTTCTTC	few	TRBV29-1	TRBJ2-1	TRBD2
CASSLRTGRSYNEQFF	TGCGCCAGCAGCTTGCGTACCGGGAGATCCTACAATGAGCAGTTCTTC	few	TRBV5-1	TRBJ2-1	.
CASSLEGLVDNEQFF	TGCGCCAGCAGCTTGGAGGGGCTGGTAGACAATGAGCAGTTCTTC	.	TRBV5-1	TRBJ2-1	.
CASSPPGGSHTDTQYF	TGTGCCAGCTCACCACCCGGCGGGAGCCACACAGATACGCAGTATTTT	few	TRBV18	TRBJ2-3	TRBD2
CASRPAVLAETQYF	TGCGCCAGCAGACCAGCGGTCCTTGCAGAGACCCAGTACTTC	few	TRBV5-1	TRBJ2-5	.
CASAGTASNQPQHF	TGTGCCAGCGCGGGGACAGCCTCCAATCAGCCCCAGCATTTT	.	TRBV2	TRBJ1-5	TRBD1
CASSLQTGYGTEAFF	TGTGCCAGCAGCTTACAAACGGGGTATGGCACTGAAGCTTTCTTT	.	TRBV7-9	TRBJ1-1	.
CASSLEVAGSYEQYF	TGCGCCAGCAGCTTGGAAGTGGCGGGGTCCTACGAGCAGTACTTC	few	TRBV5-1	TRBJ2-7	.
CASSGILSAQYF	TGTGCCAGCAGCGGAATCCTCAGCGCCCAGTACTTC	.	TRBV28	TRBJ2-5	.
CSARGTGELFF	TGCAGCGCCAGGGGTACCGGGGAGCTGTTTTTT	many	TRBV29-1	TRBJ2-2	.
CASSFPDRAYEQYF	TGTGCCAGCAGTTTCCCGGACAGGGCCTACGAGCAGTACTTC	few	TRBV28	TRBJ2-7	TRBD1
CASSLRRGLSGANVLTF	TGTGCCAGCAGTCTGCGGCGAGGCTTATCTGGGGCCAACGTCCTGACTTTC	few	TRBV7-9	TRBJ2-6	.
CASSSPRGIYEQYF	TGTGCCAGCAGCAGTCCGCGGGGGATCTACGAGCAGTACTTC	few	TRBV7-9	TRBJ2-7	TRBD2
CASSYSPGGSYEQYF	TGTGCCAGCAGTTACTCGCCCGGGGGCTCCTACGAGCAGTACTTC	.	TRBV6-6	TRBJ2-7	.
CASSRQETQYF	TGCGCCAGCAGCCGTCAAGAGACCCAGTACTTC	few	TRBV5-1	TRBJ2-5	.
CASSSLGHYTDTQYF	TGTGCCAGCAGCTCACTCGGACACTACACAGATACGCAGTATTTT	.	TRBV7-6	TRBJ2-3	.
CASSLSDPGNYEQYF	TGTGCCAGCAGCTTAAGTGATCCGGGGAACTACGAGCAGTACTTC	few	TRBV7-9	TRBJ2-7	.
CASSRTGGREKLFF	TGCGCCAGCAGCCGCACAGGGGGGAGGGAAAAACTGTTTTTT	few	TRBV4-1	TRBJ1-4	TRBD1
CASSLDPSVETQYF	TGTGCCAGCAGCTTAGATCCTAGCGTAGAGACCCAGTACTTC	few	TRBV11-2	TRBJ2-5	.
CASGKIGETQYF	TGTGCTAGTGGCAAGATCGGAGAGACCCAGTACTTC	.	TRBV12-5	TRBJ2-5	.
CASSLAGTGGAYEQYF	TGTGCCAGCAGCTTAGCGGGGACAGGGGGCGCTTACGAGCAGTACTTC	few	TRBV7-2	TRBJ2-7	TRBD1
CSVTGGGQQPQHF	TGCAGCGTTACCGGGGGAGGGCAGCAGCCCCAGCATTTT	few	TRBV29-1	TRBJ1-5	.
CASSITGPSSYNEQFF	TGTGCCAGTAGTATCACAGGCCCAAGCTCCTACAATGAGCAGTTCTTC	.	TRBV19	TRBJ2-1	.
CASSSGQSNEKLFF	TGCGCCAGCAGCTCGGGACAATCTAATGAAAAACTGTTTTTT	.	TRBV5-1	TRBJ1-4	.
CASSYLLAGPYNEQFF	TGTGCCAGCAGTTACCTACTAGCGGGACCTTACAATGAGCAGTTCTTC	.	TRBV6-6	TRBJ2-1	TRBD2
CASSLGGLSGANVLTF	TGTGCCAGCAGCTTGGGGGGACTCTCTGGGGCCAACGTCCTGACTTTC	.	TRBV5-4	TRBJ2-6	.
CASSPRGGNTGELFF	TGTGCCAGCTCACCACGGGGCGGAAACACCGGGGAGCTGTTTTTT	.	TRBV18	TRBJ2-2	.
CASRYAGANVLTF	TGTGCCAGCCGTTATGCTGGGGCCAACGTCCTGACTTTC	.	TRBV7-3	TRBJ2-6	.
CASSRSLRETQYF	TGTGCCAGCAGCCGGTCACTCAGGGAGACCCAGTACTTC	.	TRBV6-6	TRBJ2-5	.
CASNSDSNYGYTF	TGTGCCAGCAATAGCGATTCTAACTATGGCTACACCTTC	few	TRBV13	TRBJ1-2	.
CASSQLNIQYF	TGTGCCAGCAGCCAATTAAACATTCAGTACTTC	.	TRBV11-2	TRBJ2-4	.
CASSYDRHGYTF	TGTGCCAGCAGTTACGACAGGCATGGCTACACCTTC	few	TRBV6-5	TRBJ1-2	.
CASSPYFSGRRTDTQYF	TGTGCCAGCAGCCCTTACTTTAGCGGGAGGCGGACAGATACGCAGTATTTT	.	TRBV7-9	TRBJ2-3	TRBD2
CASSPQQGNGELFF	TGTGCCAGCAGCCCTCAACAGGGAAACGGGGAGCTGTTTTTT	.	TRBV11-1	TRBJ2-2	.
CASSLDAGQPQHF	TGCGCCAGCAGCTTGGACGCGGGACAGCCCCAGCATTTT	.	TRBV5-1	TRBJ1-5	.
CASSSTGTTTEAFF	TGTGCCAGCAGTTCTACAGGGACGACCACTGAAGCTTTCTTT	.	TRBV28	TRBJ1-1	.
CASSPRGIKETQYF	TGTGCCAGCTCACCTCGCGGGATTAAAGAGACCCAGTACTTC	few	TRBV18	TRBJ2-5	.
CASSQTGAPSYEQYF	TGCGCCAGCAGCCAAACAGGGGCTCCGTCCTACGAGCAGTACTTC	few	TRBV5-1	TRBJ2-7	TRBD1